These 5 T cell receptor beta chains were sequenced from one sample in a study of early stage breast cancer tumors. Only in-frame clones appear in the TCRdb table, and some are missing; sequencing was by immunoSEQ multiplex PCR. The profile shows tens of thousands of clones, under 95% of them singletons. Input material: blood. The receptors come from a person in their 70s with breast cancer.

The CDR3 nucleotides are TGTGCCAGCAGCCTTGGACAGGGTTTTAATGAGCAGTTCTTC. Translation gives CASSLGQGFNEQFF. V usage is TRBV11-2 and J usage is TRBJ2-1, with 8 bases lining up with TRBD1. V lost 5 bases, J lost 7 bases, and 7 bases stayed unmatched. The V gene's germline CDR1 is SGHAT and CDR2 FQNNGV. The CDR3 runs 14 residues.

This clone is a singleton in its sample. The V and J genes are TRBV18 and TRBJ2-3; 12 nucleotides align to TRBD2. This CDR3 has 18 amino acids. Trimming removed 2 bases from V and 3 bases from J; junction bases left unmatched: 9. Germline V gives CDR1 KGHSH, CDR2 LQKENI. CDR3: CASSPGLAGGLATDTQYF. The CDR3 DNA reads as TGTGCCAGCTCACCAGGGCTAGCGGGAGGGCTGGCGACAGATACGCAGTATTTT.

This clone was found a few times. CDR3 coding DNA: TGCGCCAGCAGCTTGGATGGACAGGGAGGAGGGGAAAAACTGTTTTTT. Its translation is CASSLDGQGGGEKLFF. This chain joins TRBV5-1 and TRBJ1-4; TRBD1 matches 8 bases. Trimming took 0 bases from V and 8 from J; bases not matched to a gene: 9. Germline V gives CDR1 SGHRS, CDR2 YFSETQ. This CDR3 is built from 16 residues.

V and J are TRBV25-1 and TRBJ1-1, with TRBD1 matching 7 bases. V lost 0 bases, J lost 4 bases, and 11 bases stayed unmatched. The CDR3 totals 17 residues. CDR1 MGHDK and CDR2 SYGVNS come from the germline V gene. CDR3 sequence reads: CASSEYGYRGTGTEAFF. CDR3 coding DNA: TGTGCCAGCAGTGAATATGGGTACAGGGGAACGGGCACTGAAGCTTTCTTT.

The chain combines TRBV5-1 with TRBJ2-1; no definite D call. The CDR3 extends over 14 amino acids. The ends were cut back, 0 bases at V and 6 bases at J, with 10 bases in the middle. Germline CDR1 SGHRS, CDR2 YFSETQ. The CDR3 protein is CASSLGLDFNEQFF. The CDR3 DNA follows: TGCGCCAGCAGCTTGGGGCTAGATTTCAATGAGCAGTTCTTC.